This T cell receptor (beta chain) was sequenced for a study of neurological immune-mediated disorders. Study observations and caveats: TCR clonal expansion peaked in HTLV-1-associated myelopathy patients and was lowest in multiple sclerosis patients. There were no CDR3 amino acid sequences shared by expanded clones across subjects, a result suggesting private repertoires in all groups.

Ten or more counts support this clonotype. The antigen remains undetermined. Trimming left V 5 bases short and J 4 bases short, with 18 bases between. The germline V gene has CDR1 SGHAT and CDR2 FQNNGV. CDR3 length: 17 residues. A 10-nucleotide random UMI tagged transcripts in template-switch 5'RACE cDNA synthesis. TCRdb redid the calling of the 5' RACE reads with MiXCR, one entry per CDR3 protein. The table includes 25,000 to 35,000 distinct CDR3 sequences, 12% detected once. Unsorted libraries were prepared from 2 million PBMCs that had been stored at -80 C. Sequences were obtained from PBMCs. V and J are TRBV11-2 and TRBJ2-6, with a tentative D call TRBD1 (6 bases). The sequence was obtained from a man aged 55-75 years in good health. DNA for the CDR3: TGTGCCAGCAGCCTTAATTCCGGGACAAACGGGGCCAACGTCCTGACTTTC. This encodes CASSLNSGTNGANVLTF. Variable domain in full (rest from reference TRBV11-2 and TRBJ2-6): EAGVAQSPRYKIIEKRQSVAFWCNPISGHATLYWYQQILGQGPKLLIQFQNNGVVDDSQLPKDRFSAERLKGVDSTLKIQPAKLEDSAVYLCASSLNSGTNGANVLTFGAGSRLTVL.